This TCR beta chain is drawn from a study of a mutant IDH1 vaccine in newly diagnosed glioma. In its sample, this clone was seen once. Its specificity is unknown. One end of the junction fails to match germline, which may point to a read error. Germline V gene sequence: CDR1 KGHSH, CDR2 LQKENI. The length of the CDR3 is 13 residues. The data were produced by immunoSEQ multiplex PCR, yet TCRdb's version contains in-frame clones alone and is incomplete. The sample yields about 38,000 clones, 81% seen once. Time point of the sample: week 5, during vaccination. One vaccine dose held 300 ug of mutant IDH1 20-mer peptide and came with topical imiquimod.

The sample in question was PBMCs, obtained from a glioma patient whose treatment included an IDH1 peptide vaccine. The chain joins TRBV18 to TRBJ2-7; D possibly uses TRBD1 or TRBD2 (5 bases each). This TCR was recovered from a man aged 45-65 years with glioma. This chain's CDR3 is CASSAPGRYEQYF. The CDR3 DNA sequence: TGTGCCAGCTCAGCACCGGGACGGTACGAGCAGTACTTC. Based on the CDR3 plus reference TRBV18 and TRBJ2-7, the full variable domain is NAGVMQNPRHLVRRRGQEARLRCSPMKGHSHVYWYRQLPEEGLKFMVYLQKENIIDESGMPKERFSAEFPKEGPSILRIQQVVRGDSAAYFCASSAPGRYEQYFGPGTRLTVT.